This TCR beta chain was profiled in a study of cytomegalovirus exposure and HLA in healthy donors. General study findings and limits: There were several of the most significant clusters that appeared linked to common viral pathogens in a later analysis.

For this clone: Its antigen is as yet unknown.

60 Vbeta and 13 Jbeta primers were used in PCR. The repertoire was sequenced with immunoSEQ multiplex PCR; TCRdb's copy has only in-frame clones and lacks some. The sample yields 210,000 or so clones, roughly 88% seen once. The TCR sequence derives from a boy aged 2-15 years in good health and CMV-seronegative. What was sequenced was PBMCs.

CDR3 residues: CASSPPGSWEQYF. CDR3 bases: TGTGCCAGCAGTCCCCCCGGGTCATGGGAGCAGTACTTC. The genes are TRBV28 and TRBJ2-7; no clear D gene. The CDR3 totals 13 residues. Trimming removed 5 bases at V and 7 bases at J, with 15 bases between. CDR1 MDHEN and CDR2 SYDVKM come from the germline V gene.